These T cell receptor beta chains were read from a single sample in a study of blood T cell repertoires in COVID-19. The data were produced by immunoSEQ multiplex PCR, yet TCRdb's version contains in-frame clones alone and is incomplete. The repertoire holds 350,000 to 550,000 clones, with about 90% as singletons. Material: PBMCs or T cells enriched from blood (not recorded which). Receptor source: a woman younger than 30 with acute COVID-19. Each CDR3 is given with its conserved first and last residue. D genes are given only for firm matches. Rows may omit the clone size; those that give it use once, few, many or a size class.

.	TRBJ2-5	.	TRBV10-3	TGTGCCATCAGTGAGTCAGAAGGGGGAGAGACCCAGTACTTC	CAISESEGGETQYF
once	TRBJ2-2	TRBD2	TRBV3-1/TRBV3-2	TGTGCCAGCAGCCAAGATTTACCTAGTACTAGCGGGAGTAGGATCGGGGAGCTGTTTTTT	CASSQDLPSTSGSRIGELFF
.	TRBJ2-2	TRBD2	TRBV19	TGTGCCAGTAGCGGGAGGGGCCCCACCGGGGAGCTGTTTTTT	CASSGRGPTGELFF
.	TRBJ2-6	.	TRBV9	TGTGCCAGCAGCCTATTCTCTGGGGCCAACGTCCTGACTTTC	CASSLFSGANVLTF
.	TRBJ2-7	.	TRBV4-1	TGCGCCAGCAGTCGCCAAGGGTTTGGGGGCGACGAGCAGTACTTC	CASSRQGFGGDEQYF
.	TRBJ2-1	TRBD2	TRBV7-9	TGTGCCAGCAGCGGTCGACTAGCGGGGGGGATGGGCTCCTACAATGAGCAGTTCTTC	CASSGRLAGGMGSYNEQFF
.	TRBJ1-2	TRBD1	TRBV18	TGTGCCAGCTCACCAGGGACAGGGGGCGGCTATGGCTACACCTTC	CASSPGTGGGYGYTF
once	TRBJ1-6	.	TRBV30	TGTGCCTGGAGAATGTCGTTTAGGGCAGGGCACGTCTCCTATAATTCACCCCTCCACTTT	CAWRMSFRAGHVSYNSPLHF
.	TRBJ2-5	TRBD1	TRBV18	TGTGCCAGCTCACTACGGACAGGGGAAGAGACCCAGTACTTC	CASSLRTGEETQYF
.	TRBJ1-1	.	TRBV30	TGTGCCTGGAGTAGAGGGTTTAACACTGAAGCTTTCTTT	CAWSRGFNTEAFF
.	TRBJ2-7	TRBD1	TRBV7-9	TGTGCCAGCAGCTTAGATCCGGGACAGGGGGACGAGCAGTACTTC	CASSLDPGQGDEQYF
.	TRBJ2-7	.	TRBV6-5	TGTGCCAGCGGAATAGGGGGGGCCAACGAGCAGTACTTC	CASGIGGANEQYF
few	TRBJ2-5	.	TRBV2	TGTGCCAGCAGTTCCGGGGTAGCGGAGACCCAGTACTTC	CASSSGVAETQYF
.	TRBJ2-5	.	TRBV11-2	TGTGCCAGCACACCCCCCCAGGGGTACCAAGAGACCCAGTACTTC	CASTPPQGYQETQYF
.	TRBJ2-7	.	TRBV28	TGTGCCAGCAGTTTTTCTAGAGTAACCTACGAGCAGTACTTC	CASSFSRVTYEQYF
.	TRBJ2-6	TRBD1	TRBV5-1	TGCGCCAGCAGCTGGGGGACAGGGGGCTCTGGGGCCAACGTCCTGACTTTC	CASSWGTGGSGANVLTF
.	TRBJ2-7	TRBD2	TRBV12-5	TGTGCTAGTGGTTTGGTACAGGCTAGCGGGGGTCACGAGCAGTACTTC	CASGLVQASGGHEQYF
.	TRBJ1-2	.	TRBV11-2	TGTGCCAGCAACATAAACTCAGGGGTAGGAGCTGGCTACACCTTC	CASNINSGVGAGYTF
.	TRBJ1-4	.	TRBV21-1	TGTGCCAGCAGCTTCTCGAGGTGCGGTGAAAAACTGTTTTTT	CASSFSRCGEKLFF
.	TRBJ1-5	.	TRBV19	TGTGCCAGTAGTATAAGGAGTGCCAGCCACAATCAGCCCCAGCATTTT	CASSIRSASHNQPQHF
.	TRBJ2-1	.	TRBV7-9	TGTGCCAGCAGCTTATCGCCAGGGGTCGGGAATGAGCAGTTCTTC	CASSLSPGVGNEQFF
.	TRBJ2-3	TRBD2	TRBV15	TGTGCCACCAGCATGACCAGCGGGAGGGCCGCAGATACGCAGTATTTT	CATSMTSGRAADTQYF
.	TRBJ1-1	.	TRBV21-1	TGTGCCAGCAGCACCCGAGGGCGACTGAACACTGAAGCTTTCTTT	CASSTRGRLNTEAFF
.	TRBJ2-3	.	TRBV30	TGTGCCTCATTGGTGGAGGGTAGGGGCGGCACAGATACGCAGTATTTT	CASLVEGRGGTDTQYF
once	TRBJ1-4	TRBD1	TRBV18	TGTGCCAGCAAGCGACAGGGAAATGAAAAACTGTTTTTT	CASKRQGNEKLFF
few	TRBJ2-7	TRBD2	TRBV5-1	TGCGCCAGCAGCCGAGTGCCCAGACTAGCGGGAGTAAAGTCCTACGAGCAGTACTTC	CASSRVPRLAGVKSYEQYF
.	TRBJ1-4	.	TRBV29-1	TGCAGCGTTCGAGCGGGGGCCTCTAATGAAAAACTGTTTTTT	CSVRAGASNEKLFF
.	TRBJ2-7	.	TRBV3-1/TRBV3-2	TGTGCCAGCAGCCAAGATCTAGGGGACGAGCAGTACTTC	CASSQDLGDEQYF
.	TRBJ2-3	.	TRBV18	TGTGCCAGCTCACCAGGGGGCTCTAGCACAGATACGCAGTATTTT	CASSPGGSSTDTQYF
.	TRBJ2-7	.	TRBV7-2	TGTGCCAGCAGCTTAAGTTGGGCTATACCGGCCTACGAGCAGTACTTC	CASSLSWAIPAYEQYF
.	TRBJ1-4	TRBD1	TRBV7-2	TGTGCCAGCAGCGTAACAGGGGAGGAGGAAAAACTGTTTTTT	CASSVTGEEEKLFF
.	TRBJ1-1	.	TRBV6-6	TGTGCCAGCAGCCCACCGACAGGGAACACTGAAGCTTTCTTT	CASSPPTGNTEAFF
.	TRBJ1-2	.	TRBV5-6	TGTGCCAGCAGCTTGACACAGAACCCCTATGGCTACACCTTC	CASSLTQNPYGYTF
once	TRBJ2-1	TRBD1	TRBV10-3	TGTGCCATACAGGGGGTCGGCAATGAGCAGTTCTTC	CAIQGVGNEQFF
.	TRBJ1-1	.	TRBV10-1	TGCGCCAGCAGTGAGCAGGGGAACACTGAAGCTTTCTTT	CASSEQGNTEAFF
.	TRBJ1-1	TRBD1	TRBV10-2	TGCGCCACCTCAACAGGGGCCAACACTGAAGCTTTCTTT	CATSTGANTEAFF